This T cell receptor (beta chain) stems from a study of cytomegalovirus exposure and HLA in healthy donors. A remark on this clone: Its antigen is undetermined.

General study results and limits: Clonal expansion was found to be greater in HLA-associated TCR beta chains than in equally common others in a later analysis. Most CMV-associated TCR beta chains appeared HLA-restricted in a later analysis.

The V gene lost 5 bases and the J gene lost 7 bases, with 15 bases spanning the gap. The CDR3 contains 14 residues. The germline V gene has CDR1 SGDLS and CDR2 YYNGEE. Healthy bone marrow donors formed the donor group. PCR employed 60 Vbeta and 13 Jbeta primers. Libraries were prepared by immunoSEQ multiplex PCR; TCRdb keeps only in-frame clonotypes and omits some of them. Among roughly 150,000 clones listed, 77% were seen once. The TCR originated in a male donor in good health and CMV-seronegative. The V and J genes are TRBV9 and TRBJ2-2; perhaps TRBD2 as D (6 bases). The sequenced material came from PBMCs. CDR3 nucleotide sequence: TGTGCCAGCAGAGGTATGCCTAGCGTCGGGGAGCTGTTTTTT. It translates to CASRGMPSVGELFF.